The next 14 T cell receptor beta chains were all read from a single sample in a study of cytomegalovirus exposure and HLA in healthy donors. A multiplex PCR was run with 60 Vbeta primers and 13 Jbeta primers. This table comes from immunoSEQ multiplex PCR, and its TCRdb copy is limited to in-frame clones, with some not included. The profile covers fewer than 150,000 clones, with 70% to 85% appearing a single time and roughly 4% taken by the ten largest. Sample: PBMCs. Every receptor here comes from a man in his forties or fifties in good health and CMV-seropositive.

In nucleotides, the CDR3 is TGTGCCAGCAGTCCAGGGGGCGTTGGCTACACCTTC. This codes for CASSPGGVGYTF. The chain links TRBV28 to TRBJ1-2, with TRBD1 matching 8 bases. The CDR3 totals 12 residues. V was clipped by 5 bases and J by 7 bases; unmatched bases: 3. Germline V gene lookup returns CDR1 MDHEN and CDR2 SYDVKM.

The gene calls are TRBV7-2 and TRBJ2-5, with no clear D. V was clipped by 5 bases and J by 9 bases, with 19 bases between them. The CDR3 contains 14 residues. Germline lookup yields CDR1 SGHTA and CDR2 FQGNSA. The CDR3 bases are TGTGCCAGCAGCCCCAGTAGGCCAACTAAGGCCCAGTACTTC. Protein sequence: CASSPSRPTKAQYF. Complete variable domain (other parts from reference TRBV7-2 and TRBJ2-5): GAGVSQSPSNKVTEKGKDVELRCDPISGHTALYWYRQSLGQGLEFLIYFQGNSAPDKSGLPSDRFSAERTGGSVSTLTIQRTQQEDSAVYLCASSPSRPTKAQYFGPGTRLLVL.

V gene TRBV7-8 combines with J gene TRBJ1-1; 7 bases fit TRBD1. Germline V gives CDR1 SGHVS, CDR2 FQNEAQ. This CDR3 has 12 amino acids. Trimming cost V 3 bases and J 9 bases; bases outside gene matches: 4. The CDR3 loop reads CASSFRQGQAFF. In DNA, the CDR3 is TGTGCCAGCAGCTTTAGACAGGGACAAGCTTTCTTT.

This clone is a singleton in its sample. The chain carries TRBV2 and TRBJ2-5; possible D gene TRBD1, 6 bases. Gene TRBJ2-7 matches the end of the DNA better, so the J call may be wrong. The CDR3 sequence is 12 residues long. In germline, CDR1 is SNHLY, CDR2 FYNNEI. This CDR3 is CASSAQGYEQYF. The DNA of the CDR3 is TGTGCCAGCAGTGCACAGGGCTACGAGCAGTACTTC.

V gene TRBV29-1 combines with J gene TRBJ2-3, with D possibly matching TRBD2 (6 bases). The CDR3 has 13 residues. The V gene lost 4 bases and the J gene lost 0 bases, with 8 bases spanning the gap. The germline gives CDR1 SQVTM, CDR2 ANQGSEA. This CDR3 reads CSVGGESTDTQYF. The DNA of the CDR3 is TGCAGCGTTGGGGGGGAAAGCACAGATACGCAGTATTTT.

The chain's CDR3 is CARGQDSYEQYF. Written as DNA, the CDR3 is TGTGCCAGGGGACAGGACTCCTACGAGCAGTACTTC. The chain has TRBV2 and TRBJ2-7, with 8 bases identical to TRBD1. The CDR3 is 12 residues long. Germline V gene sequence: CDR1 SNHLY, CDR2 FYNNEI. The V segment lost 9 bases and the J segment 0 bases; nucleotides outside the gene matches: 1.

The chain couples TRBV4-1 to TRBJ2-3; D ambiguous. Germline CDR1 MGHRA, CDR2 YSYEKL. V was cut by 7 bases and J by 6 bases, with 17 bases left in between. The CDR3 runs to 14 residues. The chain's CDR3 is CASTPNPTTDTQYF. CDR3 nucleotides: TGCGCCAGCACACCCAACCCCACTACTGATACGCAGTATTTT.

This clone has a handful of counts. The chain combines TRBV9 with TRBJ2-7; TRBD2 matches 7 bases. Germline assignment: CDR1 SGDLS and CDR2 YYNGEE. The trim removed 3 bases at V and 7 bases at J, leaving 16 bases unmatched. The CDR3 runs to 16 residues. This CDR3 is CASSASTSSLLGEQYF. CDR3 DNA sequence: TGTGCCAGCAGCGCCTCGACTAGCAGCCTCTTGGGGGAGCAGTACTTC.

V usage is TRBV7-9 and J usage is TRBJ1-5; perhaps TRBD1 as D (6 bases). Deletions cut 5 bases from V and 4 bases from J, with 9 bases between. This CDR3 contains 13 residues. The V gene's germline CDR1 is SEHNR and CDR2 FQNEAQ (reference sequence). The CDR3 sequence: CASSGQGNQPQHF. The DNA of the CDR3 is TGTGCCAGCAGCGGGCAGGGGAATCAGCCCCAGCATTTT.

The chain carries TRBV18 and TRBJ1-2; D possibly corresponds to TRBD1 (5 bases). Germline V gives CDR1 KGHSH, CDR2 LQKENI. This CDR3 contains 14 residues. Trimming cost V 4 bases and J 6 bases, with 15 bases left between them. The CDR3, as DNA: TGTGCCAGCTCACTCTCGCAGGGCTTTCATGGCTACACCTTC. Amino acids: CASSLSQGFHGYTF.

The chain joins TRBV30 to TRBJ2-7; D call uncertain. Trimming cost V 3 bases and J 3 bases, with 6 bases left between them. The germline CDR1 and CDR2 sequences are GTSNPN and SVGIG (reference sequence). The CDR3 extends over 11 amino acids. CDR3 coding DNA: TGTGCCTGGAGGTACGGCTACGAGCAGTACTTC. It is translated as CAWRYGYEQYF.

The J gene is TRBJ2-1, the V gene TRBV25-1; 13 bases fit TRBD2. Looked up from germline, CDR1 is MGHDK and CDR2 is SYGVNS. Germline trimming cut 5 bases from V and 9 bases from J; bases unmatched to any gene: 7. The CDR3 sequence is 15 residues long. This CDR3 is CASSRPGLAGIEQFF. CDR3 in DNA: TGTGCCAGCAGTAGACCGGGACTAGCGGGAATTGAGCAGTTCTTC. The variable domain in full, with the rest retrieved from reference TRBV25-1 and TRBJ2-1, is EADIYQTPRYLVIGTGKKITLECSQTMGHDKMYWYQQDPGMELHLIHYSYGVNSTEKGDLSSESTVSRIRTEHFPLTLESARPSHTSQYLCASSRPGLAGIEQFFGPGTRLTVL.

The chain combines TRBV30 with TRBJ2-1, with D possibly being TRBD1 (6 bases). The CDR3 is made up of 12 amino acids. V was cut by 2 bases and J by 8 bases, with 10 bases left in between. Per germline, CDR1 GTSNPN and CDR2 SVGIG (reference sequence). The CDR3 spells CAWSNRADEQFF. The CDR3 DNA reads TGTGCCTGGAGTAACAGGGCCGATGAGCAGTTCTTC.

The V call is TRBV7-6, the J call TRBJ2-5, with no clear D. In germline, CDR1 is SGHVS, CDR2 FNYEAQ. V was pared by 2 bases and J by 4 bases, with 8 bases between. The CDR3 spans 13 residues. CDR3 in DNA: TGTGCCAGCAGCTTAAATTTCGGAGAGACCCAGTACTTC. It is translated as CASSLNFGETQYF.